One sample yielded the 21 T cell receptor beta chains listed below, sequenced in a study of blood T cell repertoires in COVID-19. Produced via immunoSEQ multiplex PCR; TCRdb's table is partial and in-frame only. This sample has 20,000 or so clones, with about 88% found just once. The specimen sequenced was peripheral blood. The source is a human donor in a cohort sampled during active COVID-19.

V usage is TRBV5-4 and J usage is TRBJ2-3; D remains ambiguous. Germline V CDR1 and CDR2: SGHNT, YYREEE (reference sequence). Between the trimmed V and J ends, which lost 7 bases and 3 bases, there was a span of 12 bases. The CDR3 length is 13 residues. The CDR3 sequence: CASANPQTDTQYF. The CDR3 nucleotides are TGTGCCAGCGCCAACCCCCAGACAGATACGCAGTATTTT.

CDR3 protein: CASSPVMWTGKNSGANVLTF. Written as DNA, the CDR3 is TGTGCCAGCAGTCCCGTAATGTGGACAGGGAAAAACTCTGGGGCCAACGTCCTGACTTTC. The chain joins TRBV27 to TRBJ2-6, with 8 bases that match TRBD1. CDR1 is MNHEY, CDR2 SMNVEV, per germline (reference sequence). The CDR3 is 20 residues long. V gave up 5 bases and J gave up 0 bases; unmatched junction bases: 15.

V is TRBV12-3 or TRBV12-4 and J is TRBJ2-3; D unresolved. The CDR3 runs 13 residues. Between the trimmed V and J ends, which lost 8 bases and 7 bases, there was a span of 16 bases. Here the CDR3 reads CASRVSTVNTQYF. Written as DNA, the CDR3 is TGTGCCAGCCGAGTTTCAACCGTAAATACGCAGTATTTT.

CDR3 nucleotides: TGCGCCAGCAGTGAGACGGGGGACTTTCATGGGGAGCAGTACTTC. Amino acids: CASSETGDFHGEQYF. V usage is TRBV10-2 and J usage is TRBJ2-7; D is possibly TRBD2 (6 bases). Germline V gene data show CDR1 as WSHSY and CDR2 as SAAADI. The V gene lost 2 bases and the J gene lost 7 bases, with 18 bases spanning the gap. This CDR3 has 15 amino acids.

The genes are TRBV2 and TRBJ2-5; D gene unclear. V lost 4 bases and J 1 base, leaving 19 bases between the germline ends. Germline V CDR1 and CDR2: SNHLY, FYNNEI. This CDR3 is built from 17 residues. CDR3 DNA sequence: TGTGCCAGCAGTGTGTTTGCAGGCGCTAAAATCCAAGAGACCCAGTACTTC. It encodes CASSVFAGAKIQETQYF.

The CDR3 DNA reads as TGTGCTAGTGGTTTCCCCCATGGGCATTCGGAGACCCAGTACTTC. It is translated as CASGFPHGHSETQYF. The chain links TRBV12-5 to TRBJ2-5; D ambiguous. CDR3 size: 15 residues. Germline lookup yields CDR1 LGHNT and CDR2 FRNRAP. Trimming took 3 bases from V and 5 from J, leaving 16 bases between them.

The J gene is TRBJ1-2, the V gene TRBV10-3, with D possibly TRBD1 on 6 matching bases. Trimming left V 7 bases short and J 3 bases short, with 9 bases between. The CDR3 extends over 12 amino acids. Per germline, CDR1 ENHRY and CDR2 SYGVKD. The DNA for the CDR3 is TGTGCCATCAAAGGGGGAGACTATGGCTACACCTTC. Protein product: CAIKGGDYGYTF.

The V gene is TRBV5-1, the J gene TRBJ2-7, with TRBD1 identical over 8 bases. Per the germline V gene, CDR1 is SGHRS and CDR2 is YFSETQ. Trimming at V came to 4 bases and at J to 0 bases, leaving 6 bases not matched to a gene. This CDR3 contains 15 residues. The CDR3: CASSQRQGSSYEQYF. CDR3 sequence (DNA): TGCGCCAGCAGCCAAAGACAGGGGAGCTCCTACGAGCAGTACTTC. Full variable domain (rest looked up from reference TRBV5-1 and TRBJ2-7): KAGVTQTPRYLIKTRGQQVTLSCSPISGHRSVSWYQQTPGQGLQFLFEYFSETQRNKGNFPGRFSGRQFSNSRSEMNVSTLELGDSALYLCASSQRQGSSYEQYFGPGTRLTVT.

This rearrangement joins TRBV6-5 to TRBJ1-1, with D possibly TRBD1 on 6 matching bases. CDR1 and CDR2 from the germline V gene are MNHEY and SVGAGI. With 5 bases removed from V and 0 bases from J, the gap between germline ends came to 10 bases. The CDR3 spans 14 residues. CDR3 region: CASSQTGLNTEAFF. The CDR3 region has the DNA TGTGCCAGCAGTCAAACAGGGTTGAACACTGAAGCTTTCTTT.

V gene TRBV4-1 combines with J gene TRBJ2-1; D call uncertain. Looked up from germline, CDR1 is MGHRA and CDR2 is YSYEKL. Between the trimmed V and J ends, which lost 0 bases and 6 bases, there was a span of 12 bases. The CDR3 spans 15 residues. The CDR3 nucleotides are TGCGCCAGCAGCCAAGATTGGGCAAGGCCCAATGAGCAGTTCTTC. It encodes CASSQDWARPNEQFF.

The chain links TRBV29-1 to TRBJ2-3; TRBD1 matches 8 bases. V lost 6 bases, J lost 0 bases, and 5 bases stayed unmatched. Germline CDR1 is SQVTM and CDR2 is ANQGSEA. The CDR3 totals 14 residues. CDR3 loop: CSVDRVGSTDTQYF. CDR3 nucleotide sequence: TGCAGCGTGGACAGGGTGGGCAGCACAGATACGCAGTATTTT.

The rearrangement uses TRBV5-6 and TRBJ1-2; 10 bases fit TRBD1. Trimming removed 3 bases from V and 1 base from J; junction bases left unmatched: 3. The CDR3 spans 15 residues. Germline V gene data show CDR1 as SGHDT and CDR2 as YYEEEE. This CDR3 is CASSYGTGDNYGYTF. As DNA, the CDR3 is TGTGCCAGCAGCTACGGGACAGGGGATAACTATGGCTACACCTTC.

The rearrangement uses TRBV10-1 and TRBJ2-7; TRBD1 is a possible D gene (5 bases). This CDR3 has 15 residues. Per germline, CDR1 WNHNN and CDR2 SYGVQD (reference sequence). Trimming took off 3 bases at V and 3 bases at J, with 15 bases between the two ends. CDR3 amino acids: CASSDGPQGFYEQYF. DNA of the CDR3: TGCGCCAGCAGTGACGGCCCGCAGGGATTCTACGAGCAGTACTTC.

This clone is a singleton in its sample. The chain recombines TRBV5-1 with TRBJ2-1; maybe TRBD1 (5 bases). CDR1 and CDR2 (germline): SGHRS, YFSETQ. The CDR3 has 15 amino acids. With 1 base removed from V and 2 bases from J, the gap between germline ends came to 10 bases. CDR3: CASSLNQGPYNEQFF. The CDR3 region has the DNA TGCGCCAGCAGCTTGAATCAGGGCCCCTACAATGAGCAGTTCTTC.

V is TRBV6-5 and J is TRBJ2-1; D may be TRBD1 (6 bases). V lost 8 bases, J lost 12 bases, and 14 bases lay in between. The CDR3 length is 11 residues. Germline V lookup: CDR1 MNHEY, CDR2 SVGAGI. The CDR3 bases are TGTGCCAGCCGGACCAACAGGGTGCAGTTCTTC. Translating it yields CASRTNRVQFF.

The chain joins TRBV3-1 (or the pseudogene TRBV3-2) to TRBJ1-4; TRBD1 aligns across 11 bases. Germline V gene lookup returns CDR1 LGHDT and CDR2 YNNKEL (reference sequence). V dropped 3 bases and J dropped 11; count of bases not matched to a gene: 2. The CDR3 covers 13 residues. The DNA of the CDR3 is TGTGCCAGCAGCCAGGGACAGGGGGACAAACTGTTTTTT. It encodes CASSQGQGDKLFF.

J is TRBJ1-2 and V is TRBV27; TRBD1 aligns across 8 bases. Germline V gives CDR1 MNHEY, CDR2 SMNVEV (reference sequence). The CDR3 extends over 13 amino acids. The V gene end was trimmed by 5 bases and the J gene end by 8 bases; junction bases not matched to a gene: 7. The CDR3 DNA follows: TGTGCCAGCAGTCGACAGGGGTCGTGGGGCTACACCTTC. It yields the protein CASSRQGSWGYTF.

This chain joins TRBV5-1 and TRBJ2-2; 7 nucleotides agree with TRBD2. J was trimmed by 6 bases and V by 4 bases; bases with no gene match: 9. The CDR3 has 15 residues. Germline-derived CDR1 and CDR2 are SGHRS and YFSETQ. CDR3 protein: CASSGSGVVSGELFF. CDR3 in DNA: TGCGCCAGCAGCGGAAGCGGGGTTGTTTCCGGGGAGCTGTTTTTT.

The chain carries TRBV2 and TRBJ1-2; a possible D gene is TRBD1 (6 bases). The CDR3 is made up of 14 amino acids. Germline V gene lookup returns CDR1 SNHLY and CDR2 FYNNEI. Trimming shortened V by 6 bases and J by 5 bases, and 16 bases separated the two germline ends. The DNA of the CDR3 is TGTGCCAGCAGGGGGGCAGGGAGCTATTATGGCTACACCTTC. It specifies CASRGAGSYYGYTF.

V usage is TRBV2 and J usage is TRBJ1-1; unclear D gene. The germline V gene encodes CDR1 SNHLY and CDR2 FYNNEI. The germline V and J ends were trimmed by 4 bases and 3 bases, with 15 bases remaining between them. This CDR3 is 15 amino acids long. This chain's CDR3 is CASSVSVPTDTEAFF. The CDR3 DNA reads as TGTGCCAGCAGTGTTTCGGTTCCTACCGACACTGAAGCTTTCTTT.

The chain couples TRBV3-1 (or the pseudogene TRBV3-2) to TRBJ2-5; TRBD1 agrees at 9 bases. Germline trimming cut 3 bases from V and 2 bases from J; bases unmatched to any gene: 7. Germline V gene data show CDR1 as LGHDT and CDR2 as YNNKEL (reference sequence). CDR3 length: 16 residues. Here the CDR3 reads CASSQHRGRIQETQYF. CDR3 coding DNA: TGTGCCAGCAGCCAGCACAGGGGGCGAATTCAAGAGACCCAGTACTTC.